This T cell receptor (beta chain) comes out of a study of Graves' ophthalmopathy and Graves' hyperthyroidism listed by TCRdb under 2018. With regard to the full study: Peripheral blood was collected before any treatment was given, at the time of initial diagnosis. The study used TCR beta repertoire signatures to distinguish Graves' ophthalmopathy from Graves' hyperthyroidism and to predict progression to ophthalmopathy. In total, 135 blood samples were TCR-sequenced: 43 ophthalmopathy, around 75 hyperthyroidism and approximately 17 hyperthyroidism-to-ophthalmopathy patients. A discovery set of 90 to 100 patients (around 45 ophthalmopathy, 55 to 60 stable hyperthyroidism) was enrolled to explore V-J signatures distinguishing ophthalmopathy from hyperthyroidism. An independent validation cohort was composed of some 19 hyperthyroidism patients and 17 patients who later progressed from hyperthyroidism to ophthalmopathy. T-cell repertoires of thyroid tissue and blood were compared in 5 or 6 hyperthyroidism patients. Once sampling was done, hyperthyroidism patients were given methimazole at a starting dose of 30 mg daily, while ophthalmopathy patients were given high-dose intravenous methylprednisolone.

For repertoire sequencing, the TCR beta CDR3 regions were amplified from RNA transcripts. The first round was an RT-PCR using HTBI primers with the Qiagen OneStep RT-PCR kit, and this first round was followed by a second-round multiplex PCR, then size selection and purification. The libraries underwent paired-end sequencing with 100 bp reads on an Illumina HiSeq2000. The source study handled its data this way. SOAPnuke was used to process the reads, removing any read that contained adapters or uncalled bases, had a mean Phred below 15, or lacked an exact match to the constant primer or identifier. COPE v1.2.5 was used to merge the high-quality paired reads. Each unique nucleotide sequence was defined as a clonotype, and clonotypes were aligned to IMGT TRB V, D and J references with MiTCR v1.1. The analysis was limited to V-J combinations with a frequency above 0.0001, which together covered 99.2% of repertoires. For each V-J combination, a TCR clonal expansion and chaos score was defined as the ratio of F50 clonal expansion to chaos observed in the TCRdist matrix. Welch's t-statistics and random forest were used to reduce features to approximately 13 V-J combinations, which were fed into a naive Bayes classifier. Thyroid-blood repertoire similarity was quantified with the Morisita-Horn index. TCRdb applied fastp at Q25 and MiXCR to the public reads, then kept only in-frame beta chains. A single entry per CDR3 protein holds the most common genes and DNA from its merged rows. What appears here as the V and J calls and clone size reflects TCRdb's work, not the paper's. This sample holds 400,000 or so distinct CDR3 sequences; roughly a sixth were observed only once. The ten largest clones capture around 2.4% of the sample.

According to the germline V gene (reference sequence), CDR1 reads SEHNR and CDR2 reads FQNEAQ. Deletion took 8 bases off V and 2 bases off J, with a span of 18 bases between the germline ends. Including cysteine and phenylalanine, the CDR3 has 15 amino acids. Of the read, only the CDR3 DNA is kept; its 45 bases are in frame from base 1. There are many counts of this clonotype. It has no known antigen specificity. Base quality data are lacking; no much larger clone is found one base away. Hyperthyroidism was defined as stable when no progression to ophthalmopathy occurred within 18 months of follow-up. Patients with hyperthyroidism were aged 18 to 65 years, had been newly diagnosed, and had a disease duration of less than 2 months. Patients with other autoimmune diseases, uncontrolled infections, pregnancy or lactation were excluded from the study. Diagnosis was based on clinical symptoms, serum thyroxine, TRAb, thyroid ultrasound and orbital computed tomography. Using Ficoll-Paque density gradient centrifugation, PBMCs were isolated from about 10 ml of fresh peripheral blood. Total RNA was extracted with Trizol reagent and quality-checked on an Agilent 2100 Bioanalyzer.

General conclusions and limits of the study: In cross-validation, the 13-signature model distinguished ophthalmopathy from stable hyperthyroidism with about 87% sensitivity and around 81% specificity, and in the test set the corresponding values were around 80% and 75%. Most expanded thyroid clonotypes with frequency above 0.001 were also detected in blood, suggesting blood repertoires may reflect the thyroid immune response. Sample size was not predetermined statistically, and investigators were not blinded to group allocation. In validation, the model predicted ophthalmopathy progression with about 64% sensitivity and around 72% specificity; roughly 11 predicted patients were CT-confirmed with GO in a median of approximately 6.5 months.

This TCR was sampled from an adult woman with stable Graves' hyperthyroidism. Sequenced sample: peripheral blood. The chain is encoded by TRBV7-9 joined to TRBJ1-1, with no reliable assignment of the D segment. The sequence in DNA is TGTGCCAGCTCCGGCACAACAACAACTAACACTGAAGCTTTCTTT. This codes for CASSGTTTTNTEAFF.